These 14 T cell receptor beta chains were all obtained from the same sample, sequenced in a study of cytomegalovirus exposure and HLA in healthy donors. 60 Vbeta and 13 Jbeta primers were used in PCR. Measured with immunoSEQ multiplex PCR; TCRdb has only the in-frame clones, and not every one. The sample lists around 210,000 clones, over 75% occurring once. Sequenced material: PBMCs. The receptors shown here come from a boy younger than 18 in good health and CMV-seronegative.

V gene TRBV10-3 combines with J gene TRBJ1-2; 7 bases agree with TRBD1. Per the germline V gene, CDR1 is ENHRY and CDR2 is SYGVKD. The CDR3 spans 15 residues. V lost 3 bases and J lost 5; bases outside the gene matches: 9. The CDR3 reads CAISEVVGTEYGYTF. CDR3 bases: TGTGCCATCAGTGAAGTTGTTGGGACAGAATATGGCTACACCTTC.

The chain recombines TRBV11-2 with TRBJ2-1, with 10 bases lining up with TRBD2. Per the germline V gene, CDR1 is SGHAT and CDR2 is FQNNGV. J was trimmed by 2 bases and V by 5 bases; bases with no gene match: 12. The CDR3 runs 18 residues. The CDR3 here is CASSRPHLAGEAYNEQFF. The DNA for the CDR3 is TGTGCCAGCAGCCGGCCCCACCTAGCGGGAGAGGCCTACAATGAGCAGTTCTTC.

The J gene is TRBJ1-2, the V gene TRBV7-9; the match to TRBD1 covers 8 bases. The CDR3 runs to 14 residues. J lost 4 bases, V lost 6 bases, and 7 bases had no gene match. Germline lookup yields CDR1 SEHNR and CDR2 FQNEAQ (reference sequence). Here the CDR3 DNA reads TGTGCCAGCAGTTCAGGACAGGGTAGCTATGGCTACACCTTC. Its translation is CASSSGQGSYGYTF. Supplemented by reference TRBV7-9 and TRBJ1-2, the full variable domain reads DTGVSQNPRHKITKRGQNVTFRCDPISEHNRLYWYRQTLGQGPEFLTYFQNEAQLEKSRLLSDRFSAERPKGSFSTLEIQRTEQGDSAMYLCASSSGQGSYGYTFGSGTRLTVV.

The chain uses TRBV7-8 and TRBJ1-4, with a possible D match to TRBD1 (6 bases). Trimming took 5 bases from V and 9 from J, leaving 10 bases between them. The CDR3 sequence is 12 residues long. Per the germline V gene, CDR1 is SGHVS and CDR2 is FQNEAQ. DNA for the CDR3: TGTGCCAGCAGCATTACAGGGAAAAAACTGTTTTTT. It translates to CASSITGKKLFF.

The chain recombines TRBV11-2 with TRBJ2-1; 8 positions agree with TRBD1. The CDR3 consists of 15 residues. The ends lost 5 bases at V and 4 bases at J; junction bases unmatched: 7. Looked up from germline, CDR1 is SGHAT and CDR2 is FQNNGV. The CDR3 region is CASSIDRGPYNEQFF. Here the CDR3 DNA reads TGTGCCAGCAGCATTGACAGGGGCCCGTACAATGAGCAGTTCTTC.

This clone has just a few counts. This chain links TRBV29-1 with TRBJ2-1; 10 nucleotides line up with TRBD2. Germline values: CDR1 SQVTM, CDR2 ANQGSEA. V trimming: 7 bases; J trimming: 2 bases; junction bases outside the gene matches: 5. The CDR3 consists of 14 residues. CDR3 sequence: CSAPTSGAYNEQFF. CDR3 bases: TGCAGCGCGCCAACTAGCGGGGCCTACAATGAGCAGTTCTTC.

This clone was counted a single time. The chain links TRBV19 to TRBJ2-7, with 8 bases that match TRBD1. Germline trimming cut 3 bases from V and 3 bases from J; bases unmatched to any gene: 10. The CDR3 contains 16 residues. Germline V CDR1 and CDR2: LNHDA, SQIVND (reference sequence). CDR3 sequence reads: CASSITQGAGVYEQYF. The CDR3 coding sequence is TGTGCCAGTAGTATCACTCAGGGGGCTGGGGTCTACGAGCAGTACTTC.

The gene calls are TRBV27 and TRBJ2-5, with 8 bases aligning to TRBD2. Unmatched junction bases numbered 7, after V lost 5 bases and J lost 5 bases. CDR1 and CDR2 from the germline V gene are MNHEY and SMNVEV (reference sequence). The CDR3 runs to 14 residues. In DNA form, the CDR3 reads TGTGCCAGCAGTGGGTGGACTAGCCTCGAGACCCAGTACTTC. This codes for CASSGWTSLETQYF.

V usage is TRBV18 and J usage is TRBJ1-1; D is perhaps TRBD1 (6 bases). Trimming shortened V by 2 bases and J by 12 bases, and 22 bases separated the two germline ends. Germline V gene lookup returns CDR1 KGHSH and CDR2 LQKENI. The CDR3 consists of 15 residues. The CDR3 sequence is CASSPGSGEGVMTFF. CDR3 coding DNA: TGTGCCAGCTCACCAGGTTCAGGGGAGGGAGTGATGACTTTCTTT.

This chain uses TRBV23-1 with TRBJ2-7; weak D call: TRBD1 (5 bases). TRBV23-1 is flagged as an ORF with uncertain function. The V end lost 0 bases, the J end lost 3 bases, and 12 bases lay between the germline ends. This CDR3 contains 15 residues. The CDR3 DNA sequence: TGCGCCAGCAGTCAATCGGGGCCAGGACGCTACGAGCAGTACTTC. Translated, it gives CASSQSGPGRYEQYF.

This sequence joins TRBV7-2 and TRBJ2-5, with D maybe TRBD1 (5 bases). This CDR3 contains 14 residues. Germline CDR1 reads SGHTA; CDR2 reads FQGNSA. V lost 5 bases and J 5 bases, leaving 15 bases between the germline ends. Here the CDR3 reads CASSLVSGRETQYF. DNA for the CDR3: TGTGCCAGCAGCCTGGTTTCAGGGCGGGAGACCCAGTACTTC.

The table lists this clone with a count of one. This rearrangement joins TRBV7-6 to TRBJ2-3; 12 bases line up with TRBD2. V shed 5 bases and J 4 bases; nucleotides not matched to a gene: 10. Germline CDR1 SGHVS, CDR2 FNYEAQ. This CDR3 is 17 amino acids long. CDR3: CASSPKFGLAGPDTQYF. The CDR3, as DNA: TGTGCCAGCAGCCCAAAGTTCGGACTAGCGGGACCAGATACGCAGTATTTT.

This sequence joins TRBV7-2 and TRBJ1-2, with no clear D. Trimming cost V 5 bases and J 8 bases, with 18 bases left between them. CDR1 and CDR2 (germline): SGHTA, FQGNSA. CDR3 size: 14 residues. The CDR3 protein is CASSPRVIPRGYTF. The CDR3 bases are TGTGCCAGCAGCCCGAGGGTGATTCCTAGGGGCTACACCTTC.

There are a few counts of this clone. The CDR3 region is CASSLTSGGGNEQFF. CDR3 bases: TGTGCCAGCAGCTTAACGAGCGGGGGGGGTAATGAGCAGTTCTTC. The chain carries TRBV11-2 and TRBJ2-1, with 10 bases identical to TRBD2. CDR1 and CDR2 (germline): SGHAT, FQNNGV. With 2 bases clipped from V and 7 bases from J, the junction kept 5 bases outside the gene matches. This CDR3 has 15 residues. The entire variable domain, with the rest obtained from reference TRBV11-2 and TRBJ2-1, is as follows: EAGVAQSPRYKIIEKRQSVAFWCNPISGHATLYWYQQILGQGPKLLIQFQNNGVVDDSQLPKDRFSAERLKGVDSTLKIQPAKLEDSAVYLCASSLTSGGGNEQFFGPGTRLTVL.